Sequencing of this T cell receptor (beta chain) was carried out in a study of blood T cell repertoires in COVID-19. As for the study in general: Acute-phase and convalescent COVID-19 samples originated in the United States, Italy and Spain. In each case, the material was cDNA or gDNA derived from T cells, B-cell-depleted T cells, or PBMCs.

The CDR3 contains 13 residues. V lost 2 bases to trimming and J lost 5 bases, with 10 bases between them. Germline V CDR1 and CDR2: SGHTS, YDEGEE. Methods used by the authors: Using reference gene primer amplification, nucleated cell counts were estimated. Produced via immunoSEQ multiplex PCR; TCRdb's table is partial and in-frame only. The V and J calls and clone size come from that table; D and trimming were worked out from the DNA. The table lists 350,000 or so clones, around 90% of them singletons, with 6.5% in the top ten. This TCR derives from a man between 18 and 35 years old with active or convalescent COVID-19. This chain connects TRBV5-8 to TRBJ1-1, with D possibly matching TRBD1 (6 bases). Source material: peripheral blood. The DNA of the CDR3 is TGTGCCAGCAGCTTTCCAGGGGTTACTGAAGCTTTCTTT. Its translation is CASSFPGVTEAFF.